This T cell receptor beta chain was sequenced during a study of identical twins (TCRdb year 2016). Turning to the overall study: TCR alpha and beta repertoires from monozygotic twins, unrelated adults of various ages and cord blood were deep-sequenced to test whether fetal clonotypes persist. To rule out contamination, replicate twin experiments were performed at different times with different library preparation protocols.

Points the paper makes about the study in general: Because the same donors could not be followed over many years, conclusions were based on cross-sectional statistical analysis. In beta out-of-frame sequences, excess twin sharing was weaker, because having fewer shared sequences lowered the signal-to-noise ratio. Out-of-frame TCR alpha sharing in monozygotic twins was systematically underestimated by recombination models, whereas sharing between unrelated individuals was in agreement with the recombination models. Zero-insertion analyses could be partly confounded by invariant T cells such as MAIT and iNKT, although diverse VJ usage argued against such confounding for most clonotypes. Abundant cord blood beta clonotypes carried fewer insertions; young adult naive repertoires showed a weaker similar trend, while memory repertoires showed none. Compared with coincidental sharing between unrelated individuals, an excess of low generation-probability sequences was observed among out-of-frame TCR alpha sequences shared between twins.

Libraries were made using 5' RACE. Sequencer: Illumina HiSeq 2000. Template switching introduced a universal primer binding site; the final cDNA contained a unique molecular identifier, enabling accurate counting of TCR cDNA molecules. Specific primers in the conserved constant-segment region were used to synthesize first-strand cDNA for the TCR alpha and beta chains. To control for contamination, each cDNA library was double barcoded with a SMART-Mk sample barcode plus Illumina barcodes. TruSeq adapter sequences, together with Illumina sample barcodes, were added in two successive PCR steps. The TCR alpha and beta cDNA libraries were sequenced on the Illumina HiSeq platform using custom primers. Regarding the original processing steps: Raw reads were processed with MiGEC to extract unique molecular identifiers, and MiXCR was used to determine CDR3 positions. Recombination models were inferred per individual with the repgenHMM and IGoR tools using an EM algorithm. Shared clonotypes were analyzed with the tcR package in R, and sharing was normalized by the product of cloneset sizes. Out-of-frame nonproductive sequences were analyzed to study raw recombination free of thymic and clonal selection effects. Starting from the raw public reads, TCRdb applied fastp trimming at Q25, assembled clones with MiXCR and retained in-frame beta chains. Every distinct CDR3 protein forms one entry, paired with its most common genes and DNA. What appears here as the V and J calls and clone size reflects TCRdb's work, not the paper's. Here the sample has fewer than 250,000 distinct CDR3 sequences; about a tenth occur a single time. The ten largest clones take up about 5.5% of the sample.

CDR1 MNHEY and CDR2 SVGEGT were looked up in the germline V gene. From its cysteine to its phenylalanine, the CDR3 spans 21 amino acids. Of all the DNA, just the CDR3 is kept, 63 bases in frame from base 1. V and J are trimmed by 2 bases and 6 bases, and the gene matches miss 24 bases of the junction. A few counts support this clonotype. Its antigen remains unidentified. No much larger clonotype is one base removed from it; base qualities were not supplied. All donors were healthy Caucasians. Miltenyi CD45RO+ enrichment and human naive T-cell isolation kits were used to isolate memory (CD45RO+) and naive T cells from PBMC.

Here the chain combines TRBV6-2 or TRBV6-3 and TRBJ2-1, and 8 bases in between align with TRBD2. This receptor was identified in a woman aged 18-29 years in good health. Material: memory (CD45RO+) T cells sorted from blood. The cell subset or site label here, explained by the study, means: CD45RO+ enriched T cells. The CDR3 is CASSYNRRAGAGKYLSNEQFF. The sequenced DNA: TGTGCCAGCAGTTACAACCGCCGAGCGGGAGCCGGGAAGTATCTATCCAATGAGCAGTTCTTC.